Listed here are 26 T cell receptor beta chains from one sample, sequenced in a study of blood T cell repertoires in COVID-19 (dated by TCRdb to the early 2020s). To prepare the library, the immunoSEQ multiplex PCR assay was applied. TCRdb took over this immuneACCESS table, retaining in-frame rearrangements with V and J assigned. Such tables are incomplete; in checked studies, under half of the missing clones stem from an unresolved V gene, and the remainder is unexplained. Counted in this sample were about 130,000 clones; around 87% of them appeared once. The ten largest clonotypes hold 3% to 4% of the sample. Sequencing used peripheral blood. The receptors stem from a woman aged 55-70 years with acute or convalescent COVID-19.

The V call is TRBV7-3, the J call TRBJ2-1; 7 positions match TRBD1. V gave up 5 bases and J gave up 8 bases; unmatched junction bases: 6. The CDR3 length is 13 residues. Germline CDR1 is SGHTA and CDR2 is FQGTGA. Written as DNA, the CDR3 is TGTGCCAGCAGCGTGGACAGGTCATATGAGCAGTTCTTC. This sequence encodes CASSVDRSYEQFF.

The chain employs TRBV9 and TRBJ2-7, with a weak D call TRBD2 (5 bases). Germline assignment: CDR1 SGDLS and CDR2 YYNGEE. With 0 bases removed from V and 5 bases from J, the gap between germline ends came to 18 bases. The CDR3 covers 16 residues. The CDR3 sequence is CASSVGGERLQNEQYF. CDR3 DNA: TGTGCCAGCAGCGTAGGGGGAGAGAGGTTACAGAACGAGCAGTACTTC.

The sample holds a few counts of this clone. The CDR3 region is CASTLLVAGDLPGNEQFF. For the CDR3, the DNA is TGCGCCAGCACCCTCTTAGTAGCGGGAGACTTACCGGGCAATGAGCAGTTCTTC. The J gene is TRBJ2-1, the V gene TRBV5-1; 9 bases map to TRBD2. The CDR3 is made up of 18 amino acids. Trimming removed 6 bases from V and 6 bases from J; junction bases left unmatched: 19. The germline gives CDR1 SGHRS, CDR2 YFSETQ.

Concerning this clone: The same CDR3 also results from other DNA sequences found in this sample. This chain connects TRBV3-1 (or the pseudogene TRBV3-2) to TRBJ1-5; a weak D match, TRBD1 (6 bases). The CDR3 contains 15 residues. The V end lost 0 bases, the J end lost 0 bases, and 6 bases lay between the germline ends. Germline lookup yields CDR1 LGHDT and CDR2 YNNKEL (reference sequence). The CDR3 is CASSQEGGSNQPQHF. The CDR3 bases are TGTGCCAGCAGCCAAGAAGGGGGTAGCAATCAGCCCCAGCATTTT.

In its sample, this clone was seen once. The chain uses TRBV9 and TRBJ1-1, with a possible D match to TRBD1 (5 bases). Germline CDR1 reads SGDLS; CDR2 reads YYNGEE. The CDR3 length is 15 residues. Deletions cut 4 bases from V and 0 bases from J, with 13 bases between. Written as DNA, the CDR3 is TGTGCCAGCAGCCCCAGGCAGGGTTTGAACACTGAAGCTTTCTTT. It specifies CASSPRQGLNTEAFF.

V usage is TRBV25-1 and J usage is TRBJ1-2, with 7 nucleotides matching TRBD1. Germline CDR1 and CDR2: MGHDK and SYGVNS. The CDR3 extends over 15 amino acids. J lost 6 bases, V lost 4 bases, and 11 bases had no gene match. The CDR3 DNA follows: TGTGCCAGCAGTGGGGGTGCACAGGGGATTGATGGCTACACCTTC. This codes for CASSGGAQGIDGYTF.

The V call is TRBV27, the J call TRBJ2-1; 14 nucleotides match TRBD2. The germline CDR1 and CDR2 sequences are MNHEY and SMNVEV (reference sequence). V gave up 5 bases and J gave up 7 bases; unmatched junction bases: 4. The CDR3 runs 15 residues. CDR3 nucleotide sequence: TGTGCCAGCAGTCCACGACTAGCGGGAGGGAATGAGCAGTTCTTC. Its protein is CASSPRLAGGNEQFF.

This chain connects TRBV27 to TRBJ2-5; D remains ambiguous. CDR1 MNHEY and CDR2 SMNVEV come from the germline V gene (reference sequence). CDR3 length equals 13 residues. The V end lost 2 bases, the J end lost 1 base, and 5 bases lay between the germline ends. DNA for the CDR3: TGTGCCAGCAGTTTACTAGGCCAAGAGACCCAGTACTTC. This codes for CASSLLGQETQYF.

This chain joins TRBV5-6 and TRBJ2-7, with TRBD2 matching 7 bases. The V gene end was trimmed by 2 bases and the J gene end by 4 bases; junction bases not matched to a gene: 9. Germline V gene lookup returns CDR1 SGHDT and CDR2 YYEEEE. This CDR3 is 15 amino acids long. The CDR3 here is CASSFAGVKEYEQYV. In DNA form, the CDR3 reads TGTGCCAGCAGCTTCGCGGGAGTCAAGGAGTACGAGCAGTACGTC.

The chain carries TRBV3-1 (or the pseudogene TRBV3-2) and TRBJ1-2, with D possibly TRBD1 on 5 matching bases. Looked up from germline, CDR1 is LGHDT and CDR2 is YNNKEL (reference sequence). The CDR3 has 15 amino acids. Trimming pared 4 bases from V and 3 bases from J, leaving 15 bases between. The CDR3 protein is CASSPLGAGHYGYTF. As DNA, the CDR3 is TGTGCCAGCAGCCCACTTGGGGCAGGGCACTATGGCTACACCTTC.

The chain is built from TRBV14 and TRBJ2-6; D is uncertain. This CDR3 is 16 amino acids long. Trimming removed 1 base from V and 0 bases from J, with 7 bases in between. From germline, CDR1 is SGHDN and CDR2 FVKESK. The CDR3 DNA reads TGTGCCAGCAGCCAAGCCGTCAGCTCTGGGGCCAACGTCCTGACTTTC. Its translation is CASSQAVSSGANVLTF. The full variable domain, completed using reference TRBV14 and TRBJ2-6, is EAGVTQFPSHSVIEKGQTVTLRCDPISGHDNLYWYRRVMGKEIKFLLHFVKESKQDESGMPNNRFLAERTGGTYSTLKVQPAELEDSGVYFCASSQAVSSGANVLTFGAGSRLTVL.

The CDR3: CASLSSGTSGSYNEQFF. CDR3 DNA: TGTGCCAGCCTCTCCTCCGGGACTAGCGGGAGCTACAATGAGCAGTTCTTC. The chain uses TRBV28 and TRBJ2-1; 14 nucleotides agree with TRBD2. V was clipped by 8 bases and J by 3 bases; unmatched bases: 9. Germline values: CDR1 MDHEN, CDR2 SYDVKM. The CDR3 is 17 amino acids. The variable domain in full, with the rest retrieved from reference TRBV28 and TRBJ2-1, is DVKVTQSSRYLVKRTGEKVFLECVQDMDHENMFWYRQDPGLGLRLIYFSYDVKMKEKGDIPEGYSVSREKKERFSLILESASTNQTSMYLCASLSSGTSGSYNEQFFGPGTRLTVL.

This clone was found a few times. The chain carries TRBV19 and TRBJ1-3; 10 nucleotides line up with TRBD1. Per the germline V gene, CDR1 is LNHDA and CDR2 is SQIVND (reference sequence). CDR3 size: 13 residues. With V trimmed by 8 bases and J by 4 bases, 2 bases remained unmatched. This CDR3 is CASGTGVGNTIYF. DNA of the CDR3: TGTGCCAGTGGGACAGGGGTAGGAAACACCATATATTTT.

The chain joins TRBV3-1 (or the pseudogene TRBV3-2) to TRBJ1-6; tentatively, D is TRBD1 (5 bases). Germline V gene lookup returns CDR1 LGHDT and CDR2 YNNKEL (reference sequence). Trimming left V 3 bases short and J 7 bases short, with 10 bases between. This CDR3 comprises 14 residues. Here the CDR3 DNA reads TGTGCCAGCAGCCATACGAGACAGAATTCACCCCTCCACTTT. Its protein is CASSHTRQNSPLHF.

J is TRBJ2-3 and V is TRBV29-1; possible D gene TRBD1, 5 bases. Per germline, CDR1 SQVTM and CDR2 ANQGSEA. There are 13 residues in the CDR3. The V end was cut by 7 bases, the J end by 1 base, with 12 bases between. The CDR3 DNA sequence: TGCAGCGACCGGACACTTGGCACAGATACGCAGTATTTT. This encodes CSDRTLGTDTQYF.

This clone has just one count. This chain links TRBV6-2 or TRBV6-3 with TRBJ2-4; weak D call: TRBD2 (6 bases). Germline values: CDR1 MNHEY, CDR2 SVGEGT. This CDR3 has 13 amino acids. V lost 5 bases and J lost 4, with 9 bases in between. In nucleotides, the CDR3 is TGTGCCAGCAGTACGGGAGTGAAAAACATTCAGTACTTC. Protein sequence: CASSTGVKNIQYF.

The V and J genes are TRBV6-6 and TRBJ1-5; 7 positions match TRBD1. The CDR3 consists of 21 residues. Germline assignment: CDR1 MNHNY and CDR2 SVGAGI (reference sequence). J was trimmed by 0 bases and V by 5 bases; bases with no gene match: 22. CDR3 sequence: CASSRGGTGARFAISNQPQHF. The CDR3 DNA follows: TGTGCCAGCAGTCGCGGGGGAACAGGGGCTCGTTTCGCGATTAGCAATCAGCCCCAGCATTTT.

The chain couples TRBV15 to TRBJ2-2, with D perhaps matching TRBD2 (5 bases). Germline V gives CDR1 LNHNV, CDR2 YYDKDF (reference sequence). This CDR3 is 17 amino acids long. Trimming removed 0 bases from V and 0 bases from J, with 11 bases in between. CDR3 region: CATSRDRDSANTGELFF. The CDR3 region has the DNA TGTGCCACCAGCAGAGATCGGGATAGCGCGAACACCGGGGAGCTGTTTTTT.

Only one count was recorded for this clone. The CDR3 reads CASRERETSLGETQYF. The DNA of the CDR3 is TGTGCCAGTAGAGAAAGAGAGACTAGTTTGGGAGAGACCCAGTACTTC. V gene TRBV19 combines with J gene TRBJ2-5; the D gene is possibly TRBD2 (6 bases). Trimming removed 6 bases from V and 4 bases from J, with 21 bases in between. Germline assignment: CDR1 LNHDA and CDR2 SQIVND (reference sequence). The CDR3 spans 16 residues.

V usage is TRBV19 and J usage is TRBJ2-1; 11 bases map to TRBD2. V lost 4 bases to trimming and J lost 1 base; unmatched junction nucleotides: 6. CDR3 length: 17 residues. CDR1 and CDR2 (germline): LNHDA, SQIVND (reference sequence). CDR3 in amino acids: CASSNKLAGVSYNEQFF. In DNA form, the CDR3 reads TGTGCCAGTAGTAATAAACTAGCGGGAGTATCCTACAATGAGCAGTTCTTC.

V usage is TRBV3-1 (or the pseudogene TRBV3-2) and J usage is TRBJ2-3, with 9 bases aligning to TRBD2. Trimming cost V 4 bases and J 6 bases; bases outside gene matches: 14. Per the germline V gene, CDR1 is LGHDT and CDR2 is YNNKEL (reference sequence). This CDR3 comprises 17 residues. The CDR3 DNA is TGTGCCAGCAGCCCCTTAATGGGGGGAGCGGGAGGCGATACGCAGTATTTT. This gives the protein CASSPLMGGAGGDTQYF.

This chain uses TRBV7-2 with TRBJ2-3; 9 bases align to TRBD2. V shed 3 bases and J 8 bases; nucleotides not matched to a gene: 6. The CDR3 spans 14 residues. Germline V gene lookup returns CDR1 SGHTA and CDR2 FQGNSA. The CDR3 loop reads CASSLAGGLGTQYF. The CDR3, as DNA: TGTGCCAGCAGCTTGGCGGGAGGGTTGGGTACGCAGTATTTT.

This chain joins TRBV6-5 and TRBJ2-7; TRBD2 matches at 12 bases. V lost 10 bases, J lost 5 bases, and 9 bases stayed unmatched. Germline CDR1 reads MNHEY; CDR2 reads SVGAGI. CDR3 length: 14 amino acids. The CDR3 DNA reads TGTGCCACCTCCCATTCTAGCGGGAGGGACGAGCAGTACGTC. Protein product: CATSHSSGRDEQYV.

This chain connects TRBV28 to TRBJ1-6, with no clear D. Germline-derived CDR1 and CDR2 are MDHEN and SYDVKM. Trimming cost V 5 bases and J 11 bases, with 10 bases left between them. This CDR3 comprises 12 residues. As DNA, the CDR3 is TGTGCCAGCAGTCGGAGTGCAACACCCCTCCACTTT. Protein: CASSRSATPLHF.

The chain combines TRBV28 with TRBJ1-2; D is perhaps TRBD1 (6 bases). The CDR3 totals 14 residues. Per the germline V gene, CDR1 is MDHEN and CDR2 is SYDVKM. V shed 6 bases and J shed 1 base, with 12 bases lying between them. The CDR3 spells CASRRAGDNYGYTF. DNA for the CDR3: TGTGCCAGCAGGCGTGCAGGGGATAACTATGGCTACACCTTC.

The chain recombines TRBV19 with TRBJ1-2; a weak D match, TRBD1 (6 bases). CDR1 LNHDA and CDR2 SQIVND come from the germline V gene (reference sequence). V was trimmed by 1 base and J by 3 bases, leaving 9 bases between them. There are 14 residues in the CDR3. The DNA for the CDR3 is TGTGCCAGTAGTATAGCTTCAGGGGACTATGGCTACACCTTC. Translating gives CASSIASGDYGYTF. Full variable domain (remainder filled in from reference TRBV19 and TRBJ1-2): DGGITQSPKYLFRKEGQNVTLSCEQNLNHDAMYWYRQDPGQGLRLIYYSQIVNDFQKGDIAEGYSVSREKKESFPLTVTSAQKNPTAFYLCASSIASGDYGYTFGSGTRLTVV.